The present entry profiles one TCR beta chain with its context. Its target is unknown. The assay was run at deep level. Methods used by the authors: ImmunoSEQ yielded junction-only sequences lacking quality scores, so filtering differed. Sequenced by immunoSEQ multiplex PCR; TCRdb stores in-frame clones only, minus some. Clone size and the V and J calls come from that table; the DNA yielded D and trimming. There are approximately 1.4 million clones in the sample; approximately 98% occur only once, and around 0.45% lies in the top ten. This specimen belongs to a study of shared clonotypes between healthy human individuals. Study conclusions and caveats: Clonotype sharing across donors was expected to vary with sequencing depth.

The CDR3 has 16 residues. CDR1 and CDR2 (germline): LNHDA, SQIVND (reference sequence). V lost 5 bases and J lost 4; bases outside the gene matches: 9. The specimen sequenced was naive CD4+ T cells sorted from blood. Subset of the sample: CD45RA+ positively selected. The clonotype comes from a young man in good health. The rearrangement joins TRBV19 to TRBJ2-1; 9 nucleotides match TRBD1. The CDR3 region is CASSPILGQGYNEQFF. CDR3 coding DNA: TGTGCCAGTAGTCCTATATTGGGACAGGGATACAATGAGCAGTTCTTC. Together with reference TRBV19 and TRBJ2-1, the CDR3 gives the full variable domain: DGGITQSPKYLFRKEGQNVTLSCEQNLNHDAMYWYRQDPGQGLRLIYYSQIVNDFQKGDIAEGYSVSREKKESFPLTVTSAQKNPTAFYLCASSPILGQGYNEQFFGPGTRLTVL.